This TCR beta chain was captured by sequencing in a study of blood T cell repertoires in COVID-19. Sequencing was performed with immunoSEQ multiplex PCR; in TCRdb, only in-frame clones are kept and a portion is missing. The sample records about 88,000 clones, 90% being singletons. The CDR3 is made up of 12 amino acids. V was clipped by 8 bases and J by 3 bases, with 12 bases between them. Germline CDR1 is GTSNPN and CDR2 is SVGIG (reference sequence). The receptor was isolated from a young man with COVID-19, enrolled during active disease. Sequences were obtained from peripheral blood. The V and J genes are TRBV30 and TRBJ2-3; D is possibly TRBD1 (6 bases). The CDR3 coding sequence is TGTGCCCTTGCAGGGGTTACAGATACGCAGTATTTT. Its translation is CALAGVTDTQYF.